The T cell receptor (beta chain) under discussion was sequenced for a study of blood T cell repertoires in COVID-19. Study information: Both acute and convalescent COVID-19 samples were obtained from the United States, Italy and Spain. Sources were T cells, B-cell-depleted T cells, or PBMCs; the material itself was cDNA or gDNA.

Participants spanned ages roughly 18 to 95 years and resided in 20 to 25 US areas. Cohort assignment relied on participant-reported clinical history. Sequencing was performed with immunoSEQ multiplex PCR; in TCRdb, only in-frame clones are kept and a portion is missing. Of under 200,000 clones listed, roughly 82% are singletons. Germline values: CDR1 LGHDT, CDR2 YNNKEL (reference sequence). CDR3 size: 15 residues. This clone was seen ten or more times. One junction end disagrees with the germline gene, perhaps due to a read error. The V call is TRBV3-1 (or the pseudogene TRBV3-2), the J call TRBJ2-3; D uncertain. The TCR originated in a woman in her sixties with acute COVID-19. Sequenced input: PBMCs or T cells enriched from blood (not recorded which). The CDR3 DNA reads as TGTGCCACCAGCCGGCGGCAGTACAGCACAGATACGCAGTATTTT. It encodes CATSRRQYSTDTQYF.